This TCR beta chain was captured in a study of T cell changes during pregnancy in multiple sclerosis. V was pared by 6 bases and J by 3 bases, with 7 bases of the junction left unmatched. This CDR3 is built from 15 residues. Germline V gene lookup returns CDR1 SNHLY and CDR2 FYNNEI. Libraries were prepared by immunoSEQ multiplex PCR; TCRdb keeps only in-frame clonotypes and omits some of them. The repertoire holds roughly 42,000 clones, with about 87% as singletons. This specimen was CD4+ T cells from peripheral blood mononuclear cells, taken in the second trimester of pregnancy. This receptor was identified in a female donor with multiple sclerosis, enrolled in a pregnancy study. The chain uses TRBV2 and TRBJ1-5; 8 nucleotides agree with TRBD1. CDR3 loop: CASSGTGDSNQPQHF. The CDR3, as DNA: TGTGCCAGCAGCGGGACAGGCGATTCCAATCAGCCCCAGCATTTT.